One sample yielded the 3 T cell receptor beta chains listed below, sequenced in a study of T cell responses to AZD1222 COVID-19 vaccine. Sequencing was performed with immunoSEQ multiplex PCR; in TCRdb, only in-frame clones are kept and a portion is missing. Of some 120,000 clones in the sample, roughly nine tenths are singletons; the top ten hold more than 2.5%. This material consisted of peripheral blood, taken on day 0 of AZD1222 vaccination. These receptors were taken from an adult in good health.

The chain joins TRBV7-2 to TRBJ1-3; perhaps TRBD1 as D (5 bases). V was shortened by 2 bases and J by 4 bases, with 18 bases between the two germline ends. The germline V gene has CDR1 SGHTA and CDR2 FQGNSA. The CDR3 runs to 17 residues. The CDR3 protein is CASSLIGQGSIGNTIYF. CDR3 nucleotides: TGTGCCAGCAGCTTAATTGGGCAGGGATCTATCGGAAACACCATATATTTT. Looking up the rest from reference TRBV7-2 and TRBJ1-3 gives the full variable domain: GAGVSQSPSNKVTEKGKDVELRCDPISGHTALYWYRQSLGQGLEFLIYFQGNSAPDKSGLPSDRFSAERTGGSVSTLTIQRTQQEDSAVYLCASSLIGQGSIGNTIYFGEGSWLTVV.

This chain joins TRBV29-1 and TRBJ1-4; weak D call: TRBD1 (5 bases). This CDR3 spans 13 amino acids. The V gene lost 7 bases and the J gene lost 8 bases, with 17 bases spanning the gap. Germline V CDR1 and CDR2: SQVTM, ANQGSEA. For the CDR3, the DNA is TGCAGCGGTAGGAGGGGCCATGGAGAAAAACTGTTTTTT. Its protein is CSGRRGHGEKLFF.

The chain has TRBV19 and TRBJ1-3, with D possibly matching TRBD1 (6 bases). The germline V gene encodes CDR1 LNHDA and CDR2 SQIVND (reference sequence). This CDR3 spans 15 amino acids. Trimming pared 1 base from V and 5 bases from J, leaving 12 bases between. The CDR3 region is CASSIAGDIRNTIYF. As DNA, the CDR3 is TGTGCCAGTAGTATAGCCGGGGACATCCGAAACACCATATATTTT.